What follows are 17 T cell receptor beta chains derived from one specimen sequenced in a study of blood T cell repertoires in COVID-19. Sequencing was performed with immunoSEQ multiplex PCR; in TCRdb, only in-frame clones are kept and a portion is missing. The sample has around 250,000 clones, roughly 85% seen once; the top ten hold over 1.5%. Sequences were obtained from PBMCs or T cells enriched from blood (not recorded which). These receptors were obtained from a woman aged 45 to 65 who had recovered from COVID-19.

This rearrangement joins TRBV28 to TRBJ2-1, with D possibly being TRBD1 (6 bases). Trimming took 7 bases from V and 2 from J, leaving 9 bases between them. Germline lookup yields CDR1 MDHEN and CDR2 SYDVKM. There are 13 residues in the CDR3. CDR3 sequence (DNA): TGTGCCAGCAACCAGGGGCCCTACAATGAGCAGTTCTTC. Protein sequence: CASNQGPYNEQFF.

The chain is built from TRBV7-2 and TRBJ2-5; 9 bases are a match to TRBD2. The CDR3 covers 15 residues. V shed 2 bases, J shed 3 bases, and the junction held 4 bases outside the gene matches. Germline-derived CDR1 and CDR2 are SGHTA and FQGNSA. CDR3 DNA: TGTGCCAGCAGCTTAAGTCTAGCGGGAAAAGAGACCCAGTACTTC. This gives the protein CASSLSLAGKETQYF.

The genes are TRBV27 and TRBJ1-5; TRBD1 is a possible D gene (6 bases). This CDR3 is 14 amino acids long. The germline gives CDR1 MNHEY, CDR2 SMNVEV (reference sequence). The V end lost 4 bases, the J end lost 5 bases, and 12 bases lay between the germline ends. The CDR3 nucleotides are TGTGCCAGCAGTTCAACACAGGGAGATCAGCCCCAGCATTTT. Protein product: CASSSTQGDQPQHF.

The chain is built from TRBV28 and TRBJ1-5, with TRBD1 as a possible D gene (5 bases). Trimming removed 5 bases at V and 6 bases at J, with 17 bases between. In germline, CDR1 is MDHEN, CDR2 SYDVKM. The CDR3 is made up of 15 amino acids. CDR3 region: CASSKSRDRTQPQHF. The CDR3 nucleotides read TGTGCCAGCAGTAAGTCCAGGGATCGGACTCAGCCCCAGCATTTT.

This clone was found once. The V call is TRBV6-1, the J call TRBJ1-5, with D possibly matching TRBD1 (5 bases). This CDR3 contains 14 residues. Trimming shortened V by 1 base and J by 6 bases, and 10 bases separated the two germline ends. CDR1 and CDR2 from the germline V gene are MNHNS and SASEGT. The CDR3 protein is CASSEVPGPQPQHF. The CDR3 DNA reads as TGTGCCAGCAGTGAAGTCCCAGGGCCTCAGCCCCAGCATTTT.

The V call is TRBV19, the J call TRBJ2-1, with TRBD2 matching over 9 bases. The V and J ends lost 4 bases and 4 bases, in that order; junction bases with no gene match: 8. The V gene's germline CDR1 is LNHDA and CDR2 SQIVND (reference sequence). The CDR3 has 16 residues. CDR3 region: CASSTTLAGFYNEQFF. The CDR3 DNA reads TGTGCCAGTAGTACAACTCTAGCGGGGTTTTACAATGAGCAGTTCTTC.

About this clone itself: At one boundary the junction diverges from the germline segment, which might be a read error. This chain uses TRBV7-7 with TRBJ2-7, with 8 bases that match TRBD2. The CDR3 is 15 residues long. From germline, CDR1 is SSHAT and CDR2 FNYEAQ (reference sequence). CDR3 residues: CASSLGTGGPGEQYF. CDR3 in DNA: TGTGCTAGCAGCTTAGGAACGGGAGGGCCGGGAGAGCAGTACTTC.

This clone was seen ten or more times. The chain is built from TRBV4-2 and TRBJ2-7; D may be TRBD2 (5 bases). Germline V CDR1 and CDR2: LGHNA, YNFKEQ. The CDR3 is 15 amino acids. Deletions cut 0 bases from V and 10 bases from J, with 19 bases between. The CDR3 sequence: CASSQDWSEAREQYF. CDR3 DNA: TGTGCCAGCAGCCAAGATTGGAGTGAAGCCCGGGAACAGTACTTC.

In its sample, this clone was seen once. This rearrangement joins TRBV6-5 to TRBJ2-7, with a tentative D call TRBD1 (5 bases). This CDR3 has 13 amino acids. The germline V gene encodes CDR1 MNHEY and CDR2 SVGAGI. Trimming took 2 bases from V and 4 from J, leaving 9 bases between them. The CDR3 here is CASSYRQPYEQYF. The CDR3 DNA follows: TGTGCCAGCAGTTACCGACAGCCTTACGAGCAGTACTTC.

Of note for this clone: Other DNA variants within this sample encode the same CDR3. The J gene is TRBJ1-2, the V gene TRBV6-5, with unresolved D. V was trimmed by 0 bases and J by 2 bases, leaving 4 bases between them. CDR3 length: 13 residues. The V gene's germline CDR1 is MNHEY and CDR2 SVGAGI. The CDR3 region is CASSYSSNYGYTF. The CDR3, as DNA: TGTGCCAGCAGTTACTCGTCGAACTATGGCTACACCTTC.

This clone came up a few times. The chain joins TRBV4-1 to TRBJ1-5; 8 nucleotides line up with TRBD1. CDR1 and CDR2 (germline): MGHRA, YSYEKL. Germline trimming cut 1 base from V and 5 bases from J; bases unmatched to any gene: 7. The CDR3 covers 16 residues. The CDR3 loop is CASSQGQGRTYQPQHF. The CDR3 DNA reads TGCGCCAGCAGCCAAGGACAGGGGCGTACTTATCAGCCCCAGCATTTT.

The CDR3 nucleotides are TGTGCCAGCAGTTCGTTAACAGGGATGGGGGTAAGCAATCAGCCCCAGCATTTT. This translates into CASSSLTGMGVSNQPQHF. The chain has TRBV28 and TRBJ1-5; tentatively, D is TRBD1 (6 bases). V was pared by 4 bases and J by 1 base, with 20 bases between. In germline, CDR1 is MDHEN, CDR2 SYDVKM. This CDR3 is 18 amino acids long.

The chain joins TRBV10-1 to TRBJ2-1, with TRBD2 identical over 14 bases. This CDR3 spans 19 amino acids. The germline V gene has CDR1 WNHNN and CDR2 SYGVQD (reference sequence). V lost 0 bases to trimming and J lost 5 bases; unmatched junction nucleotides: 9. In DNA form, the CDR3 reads TGCGCCAGCAGTGAGTCCGCCTGGACTAGCGGGAGGATGAACAATGAGCAGTTCTTC. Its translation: CASSESAWTSGRMNNEQFF.

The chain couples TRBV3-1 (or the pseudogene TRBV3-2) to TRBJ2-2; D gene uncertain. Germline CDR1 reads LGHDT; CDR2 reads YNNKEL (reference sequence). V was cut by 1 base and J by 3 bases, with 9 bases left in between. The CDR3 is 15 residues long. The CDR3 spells CASSQALADTGELFF. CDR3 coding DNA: TGTGCCAGCAGCCAAGCTTTAGCTGACACCGGGGAGCTGTTTTTT.

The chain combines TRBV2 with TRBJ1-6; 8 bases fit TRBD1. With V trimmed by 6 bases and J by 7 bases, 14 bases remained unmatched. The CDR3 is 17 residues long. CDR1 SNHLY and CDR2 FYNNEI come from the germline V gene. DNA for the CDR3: TGTGCCAGCAGAACCAGACAGGGGACTTTACTGAATTCACCCCTCCACTTT. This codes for CASRTRQGTLLNSPLHF.

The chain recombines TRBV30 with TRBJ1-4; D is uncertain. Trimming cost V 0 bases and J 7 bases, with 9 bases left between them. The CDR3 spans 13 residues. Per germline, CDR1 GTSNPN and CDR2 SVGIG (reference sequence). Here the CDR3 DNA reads TGTGCCTGGAGTGTACCCAGGCGTGAAAAACTGTTTTTT. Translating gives CAWSVPRREKLFF. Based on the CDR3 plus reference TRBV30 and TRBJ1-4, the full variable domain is SQTIHQWPATLVQPVGSPLSLECTVEGTSNPNLYWYRQAAGRGLQLLFYSVGIGQISSEVPQNLSASRPQDRQFILSSKKLLLSDSGFYLCAWSVPRREKLFFGSGTQLSVL.

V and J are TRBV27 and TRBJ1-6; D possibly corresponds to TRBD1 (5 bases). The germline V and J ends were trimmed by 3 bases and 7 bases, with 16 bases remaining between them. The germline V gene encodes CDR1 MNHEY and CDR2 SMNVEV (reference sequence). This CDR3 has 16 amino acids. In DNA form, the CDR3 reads TGTGCCAGCAGTTTTACCCGGGGAGGGGAAAATTCACCCCTCCACTTT. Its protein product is CASSFTRGGENSPLHF.